The clone carrying this T cell receptor (beta chain) was seen more than once but under ten times. This sample was taken from a study of T cells in Graves' hyperthyroidism and ophthalmopathy. Those patients with uncontrolled infection, other autoimmune disease, pregnancy or lactation were excluded. The germline gives CDR1 MDHEN, CDR2 SYDVKM. The CDR3 totals 14 residues. J was trimmed by 2 bases and V by 6 bases; bases with no gene match: 6. Using RNA transcripts as the source, TCR beta CDR3 regions were amplified. The TCR CDR3 first-round RT-PCR relied on the HTBI primer set. TCRdb processed the multiplex PCR reads anew with MiXCR; each CDR3 protein has one entry. The repertoire holds roughly 640,000 distinct CDR3 sequences, about 16% seen once, with less than 3.5% in the top ten.

The clonotype was recovered from a woman aged 40 to 50 with Graves' ophthalmopathy. V is TRBV28 and J is TRBJ1-2, with 7 bases matching TRBD1. What was sequenced was blood. CDR3 sequence (DNA): TGTGCCAGCAGACGACAGGGTTGGAACTATGGCTACACCTTC. This sequence encodes CASRRQGWNYGYTF.